One and the same sample provided the 5 T cell receptor beta chains below, sequenced in a study of CD8 T cells in Susac syndrome. With random hexamers, reverse transcription was performed on about 0.5 to 1 ug of RNA. TCRdb ran MiXCR on the immunoSEQ multiplex PCR reads and lists one entry per CDR3 protein. Of over 100,000 distinct CDR3 sequences in the sample, 90% to 98% were seen once. The sample was CD4+ T cells from PBMCs. The source is a human donor in good health.

The chain employs TRBV24-1 and TRBJ2-2; D possibly uses TRBD1 or TRBD2 (5 bases each). Germline CDR1 is KGHDR and CDR2 is SFDVKD. The CDR3 loop spans 13 amino acids. Trimming shortened V by 7 bases and J by 6 bases, and 11 bases separated the two germline ends. The DNA for the CDR3 is TGTGCCACCAGCGCTCCGGGGCCCGGGGAGCTGTTTTTT. Translation gives CATSAPGPGELFF.

The genes are TRBV4-1 and TRBJ2-1; 10 bases fit TRBD2. J was trimmed by 6 bases and V by 6 bases; bases with no gene match: 8. CDR1 and CDR2 from the germline V gene are MGHRA and YSYEKL. The CDR3 is 15 residues long. This CDR3 reads CASRSGTSVINEQFF. The CDR3 bases are TGCGCCAGCAGGTCCGGGACTAGCGTAATCAATGAGCAGTTCTTC.

V and J are TRBV5-1 and TRBJ1-2, with 11 bases fitting TRBD1. CDR1 SGHRS and CDR2 YFSETQ come from the germline V gene. Trimming at V came to 3 bases and at J to 4 bases, leaving 5 bases not matched to a gene. This CDR3 comprises 15 residues. DNA of the CDR3: TGCGCCAGCAGCTCCGGGACAGGGGGGCTCTATGGCTACACCTTC. Protein: CASSSGTGGLYGYTF.

The rearrangement uses TRBV6-5 and TRBJ2-5, with D possibly matching TRBD2 (5 bases). The germline V and J ends were trimmed by 0 bases and 0 bases, with 14 bases remaining between them. This CDR3 is built from 17 residues. Per germline, CDR1 MNHEY and CDR2 SVGAGI. CDR3 in amino acids: CASSYSFQRTYQETQYF. CDR3 bases: TGTGCCAGCAGTTACTCGTTCCAGCGGACGTACCAAGAGACCCAGTACTTC.

V usage is TRBV9 and J usage is TRBJ2-5; D is undetermined. The V gene lost 7 bases and the J gene lost 7 bases, with 17 bases spanning the gap. Germline V gene data show CDR1 as SGDLS and CDR2 as YYNGEE. The CDR3 has 13 residues. The CDR3 loop is CASSMLGGGTQYF. CDR3 nucleotides: TGTGCCAGCTCGATGCTTGGCGGCGGGACCCAGTACTTC.